The next 28 T cell receptor beta chains were all read from a single sample in a study of identifying expanded T cells in peripheral blood. The data were produced by immunoSEQ multiplex PCR, yet TCRdb's version contains in-frame clones alone and is incomplete. The sample contains about 83,000 clones, approximately 89% of which appear only once. What was sequenced was blood. These TCRs come from a person aged 18 to 75 in good health.

This clone was seen a single time. The genes are TRBV12-5 and TRBJ2-4; D possibly uses TRBD1 or TRBD2 (5 bases each). This CDR3 region has 18 residues. CDR1 is LGHNT and CDR2 is FRNRAP in the germline V gene. V was shortened by 4 bases and J by 1 base, with 20 bases between the two germline ends. The CDR3 loop is CASGSWDPQRGAKNIQYF. In nucleotides, the CDR3 is TGTGCTAGTGGTTCCTGGGACCCCCAAAGAGGGGCCAAAAACATTCAGTACTTC.

The rearrangement links TRBV19 to TRBJ2-7; D uncertain. CDR1 and CDR2 from the germline V gene are LNHDA and SQIVND (reference sequence). This CDR3 spans 13 amino acids. V lost 1 base to trimming and J lost 5 bases, with 9 bases between them. CDR3 sequence: CASSIVSSNEQYF. The CDR3 region has the DNA TGTGCCAGTAGTATAGTTAGTTCGAACGAGCAGTACTTC.

The chain is built from TRBV6-5 and TRBJ1-1; a weak D match, TRBD1 (6 bases). V lost 6 bases to trimming and J lost 6 bases, with 20 bases between them. This CDR3 contains 15 residues. Germline V lookup: CDR1 MNHEY, CDR2 SVGAGI. In nucleotides, the CDR3 is TGTGCCAGCAGACTAACCCTACAGGGTTGGGCTGAAGCTTTCTTT. Its translation is CASRLTLQGWAEAFF.

The chain employs TRBV7-9 and TRBJ2-1; TRBD2 matches 13 bases. The CDR3 is made up of 18 amino acids. Trimming took 3 bases from V and 10 from J; bases not matched to a gene: 15. The germline V gene encodes CDR1 SEHNR and CDR2 FQNEAQ (reference sequence). The DNA of the CDR3 is TGTGCCAGCAGCTTCCTAGTCATCGGGACTAGCGGGGTCCGGGAGCAGTTCTTC. Protein product: CASSFLVIGTSGVREQFF. Filled out from reference TRBV7-9 and TRBJ2-1, the complete variable domain reads DTGVSQNPRHKITKRGQNVTFRCDPISEHNRLYWYRQTLGQGPEFLTYFQNEAQLEKSRLLSDRFSAERPKGSFSTLEIQRTEQGDSAMYLCASSFLVIGTSGVREQFFGPGTRLTVL.

This clone was observed a handful of times. Compared with germline, one end of the junction differs, possibly owing to a read error. This rearrangement joins TRBV7-2 to TRBJ2-1; D possibly corresponds to TRBD1 (6 bases). The CDR3 runs to 12 residues. Germline V gives CDR1 SGHTA, CDR2 FQGNSA. The CDR3 nucleotides are TGTGCCAGCAGATTAGGGGGCAATGAGCAGTTCTTC. Translation gives CASRLGGNEQFF. The full variable domain, completed using reference TRBV7-2 and TRBJ2-1, is GAGVSQSPSNKVTEKGKDVELRCDPISGHTALYWYRQSLGQGLEFLIYFQGNSAPDKSGLPSDRFSAERTGGSVSTLTIQRTQQEDSAVYLCASRLGGNEQFFGPGTRLTVL.

This chain joins TRBV6-5 and TRBJ2-1; 10 bases are a match to TRBD2. The V and J ends lost 5 bases and 4 bases, in that order; junction bases with no gene match: 5. Germline V gene data show CDR1 as MNHEY and CDR2 as SVGAGI. CDR3 length equals 15 residues. The CDR3 DNA follows: TGTGCCAGCAGTATCGTTAGCGGGGGGTACAATGAGCAGTTCTTC. Residues: CASSIVSGGYNEQFF.

J is TRBJ2-5 and V is TRBV9; TRBD2 aligns across 15 bases. Germline loops: CDR1 SGDLS, CDR2 YYNGEE. V was pared by 5 bases and J by 7 bases, with 9 bases of the junction left unmatched. The CDR3 totals 16 residues. The CDR3 DNA follows: TGTGCCAGCAGTGAGGGACTAGCGGGAGGAGAAGGGACCCAGTACTTC. This sequence encodes CASSEGLAGGEGTQYF. The full variable domain, rest sourced from reference TRBV9 and TRBJ2-5, is DSGVTQTPKHLITATGQRVTLRCSPRSGDLSVYWYQQSLDQGLQFLIQYYNGEERAKGNILERFSAQQFPDLHSELNLSSLELGDSALYFCASSEGLAGGEGTQYFGPGTRLLVL.

This rearrangement joins TRBV7-7 to TRBJ2-3, with 7 nucleotides matching TRBD1. J was trimmed by 6 bases and V by 5 bases; bases with no gene match: 11. Germline V CDR1 and CDR2: SSHAT, FNYEAQ (reference sequence). CDR3 length equals 15 residues. The CDR3 nucleotides read TGTGCCAGCAGCGAGCCGGGACAGTTAGGGGATACGCAGTATTTT. Translated: CASSEPGQLGDTQYF.

The J gene is TRBJ2-7, the V gene TRBV20-1, with D unresolved. V dropped 4 bases and J dropped 6 bases, with 10 bases sitting between them. Germline V gene data show CDR1 as DFQATT and CDR2 as SNEGSKA (reference sequence). The CDR3 is made up of 11 amino acids. The CDR3 here is CSANKGFEQYF. Here the CDR3 DNA reads TGCAGTGCTAACAAGGGTTTCGAGCAGTACTTC.

The genes are TRBV6-5 and TRBJ2-7; TRBD2 agrees at 7 bases. CDR1 MNHEY and CDR2 SVGAGI come from the germline V gene. The CDR3 extends over 14 amino acids. V was clipped by 5 bases and J by 4 bases; unmatched bases: 8. The DNA of the CDR3 is TGTGCCAGCAGTCGCCGGGCGGGAGTTTACGAGCAGTACTTC. This codes for CASSRRAGVYEQYF.

This clone was recorded only once. The chain joins TRBV25-1 to TRBJ2-5, with D perhaps matching TRBD2 (5 bases). The CDR3 runs 14 residues. CDR1 and CDR2 from the germline V gene are MGHDK and SYGVNS. The V end lost 2 bases, the J end lost 9 bases, and 16 bases lay between the germline ends. CDR3 in amino acids: CASSEGGTRRPQYF. CDR3 nucleotide sequence: TGTGCCAGCAGTGAAGGAGGCACACGTCGGCCCCAGTACTTC.

J is TRBJ1-2 and V is TRBV9; no reliable D call. V was cut by 3 bases and J by 7 bases, with 13 bases left in between. Germline CDR1 reads SGDLS; CDR2 reads YYNGEE. The CDR3 totals 13 residues. This chain's CDR3 is CASSGNSFFGYTF. The DNA for the CDR3 is TGTGCCAGCAGCGGAAACAGCTTCTTTGGCTACACCTTC. Variable domain in full (rest from reference TRBV9 and TRBJ1-2): DSGVTQTPKHLITATGQRVTLRCSPRSGDLSVYWYQQSLDQGLQFLIQYYNGEERAKGNILERFSAQQFPDLHSELNLSSLELGDSALYFCASSGNSFFGYTFGSGTRLTVV.

This clone appeared a single time. V usage is TRBV7-8 and J usage is TRBJ1-1; D is perhaps TRBD1 (5 bases). The CDR3 is 15 amino acids. CDR1 SGHVS and CDR2 FQNEAQ come from the germline V gene. V was clipped by 1 base and J by 1 base, with 10 bases between them. CDR3 in amino acids: CASSLVAGGNTEAFF. The CDR3 DNA sequence: TGTGCCAGCAGCTTAGTTGCGGGGGGGAACACTGAAGCTTTCTTT.

The rearrangement links TRBV18 to TRBJ2-7; D unclear. Germline lookup yields CDR1 KGHSH and CDR2 LQKENI. CDR3 size: 14 residues. V lost 3 bases to trimming and J lost 4 bases, with 13 bases between them. The CDR3 coding sequence is TGTGCCAGCTCACCGAACAGTGACATGTACGAGCAGTACTTC. Translating gives CASSPNSDMYEQYF.

The chain is built from TRBV5-4 and TRBJ2-3; D possibly corresponds to TRBD2 (6 bases). In germline, CDR1 is SGHNT, CDR2 YYREEE (reference sequence). Trimming took 2 bases from V and 5 from J, leaving 12 bases between them. The length of the CDR3 is 14 residues. The CDR3 DNA follows: TGTGCCAGCAGCTTCCGGGACTCTCTAGATACGCAGTATTTT. The encoded protein is CASSFRDSLDTQYF.

V and J are TRBV7-2 and TRBJ2-2, with D possibly called TRBD1 or TRBD2 (5 bases each). V lost 1 base and J lost 0, with 6 bases in between. CDR1 SGHTA and CDR2 FQGNSA come from the germline V gene. This CDR3 comprises 15 residues. CDR3 loop: CASSLGGANTGELFF. In nucleotides, the CDR3 is TGTGCCAGCAGCTTAGGAGGGGCGAACACCGGGGAGCTGTTTTTT.

The chain's CDR3 is CASSPLAGSTDTQYF. The DNA for the CDR3 is TGTGCCAGCAGCCCTCTAGCGGGTAGCACAGATACGCAGTATTTT. The chain recombines TRBV6-5 with TRBJ2-3; 8 bases match TRBD2. The V segment lost 6 bases and the J segment 0 bases; nucleotides outside the gene matches: 5. This CDR3 is built from 15 residues. Germline V gene lookup returns CDR1 MNHEY and CDR2 SVGAGI.

V is TRBV5-1 and J is TRBJ2-5; maybe TRBD1 (5 bases). V was shortened by 3 bases and J by 4 bases, with 22 bases between the two germline ends. CDR3 length: 17 amino acids. Germline CDR1 and CDR2: SGHRS and YFSETQ. The CDR3 coding sequence is TGCGCCAGCAGCTGGACCCCCGTGGCAGGGCATCCAGAGACCCAGTACTTC. Translated, it gives CASSWTPVAGHPETQYF.

This clone has just one count. The V and J genes are TRBV7-6 and TRBJ2-1; a possible D gene is TRBD2 (6 bases). V lost 3 bases and J 8 bases, leaving 14 bases between the germline ends. The CDR3 extends over 14 amino acids. Germline CDR1 reads SGHVS; CDR2 reads FNYEAQ. The CDR3 sequence: CASSFTGEFDEQFF. The CDR3, as DNA: TGTGCCAGCAGCTTTACGGGAGAGTTCGATGAGCAGTTCTTC.

The chain couples TRBV11-3 to TRBJ2-2; no clear D gene. This CDR3 has 13 residues. The V and J ends lost 1 base and 6 bases respectively, with 6 bases between them. CDR1 and CDR2 (germline): SGHNT, YENEEA. CDR3 sequence: CASSLGAAGELFF. The CDR3, as DNA: TGTGCCAGCAGCTTAGGTGCTGCCGGGGAGCTGTTTTTT.

The V call is TRBV5-5, the J call TRBJ1-2; the D gene is possibly TRBD1 (5 bases). Looked up from germline, CDR1 is SGHKS and CDR2 is YYEKEE (reference sequence). Trimming pared 4 bases from V and 8 bases from J, leaving 18 bases between. This CDR3 contains 14 residues. The DNA of the CDR3 is TGTGCCAGCAGCAAAACCTCCGGGACTCGGGGCTACACCTTC. Amino acids: CASSKTSGTRGYTF.

The J gene is TRBJ1-1, the V gene TRBV29-1; the match to TRBD1 covers 9 bases. The CDR3 covers 13 residues. Trimming removed 7 bases from V and 2 bases from J; junction bases left unmatched: 5. Germline values: CDR1 SQVTM, CDR2 ANQGSEA. CDR3: CSAMTGGNTEAFF. In DNA, the CDR3 is TGCAGCGCTATGACAGGGGGAAACACTGAAGCTTTCTTT.

This clone came up a few times. The chain is built from TRBV5-1 and TRBJ1-1; D remains unclear. V was cut by 4 bases and J by 8 bases, with 15 bases left in between. The germline CDR1 and CDR2 sequences are SGHRS and YFSETQ. CDR3 length equals 13 residues. CDR3 bases: TGCGCCAGCAGCCCCGGACCAGGTAGGGAAGCTTTCTTT. Translation gives CASSPGPGREAFF.

This clone was found once. V gene TRBV18 combines with J gene TRBJ2-3, with D possibly matching TRBD2 (5 bases). Germline CDR1 KGHSH, CDR2 LQKENI. The V end lost 1 base, the J end lost 0 bases, and 11 bases lay between the germline ends. The CDR3 loop spans 16 amino acids. Here the CDR3 DNA reads TGTGCCAGCTCACCACTTCCGACGGGGAGCACAGATACGCAGTATTTT. Protein product: CASSPLPTGSTDTQYF.

The genes are TRBV7-2 and TRBJ2-7, with TRBD2 matching 10 bases. The V gene's germline CDR1 is SGHTA and CDR2 FQGNSA. The CDR3 loop spans 15 amino acids. The V and J ends lost 5 bases and 0 bases, in that order; junction bases with no gene match: 4. CDR3 amino acids: CASSPSSGSSYEQYF. DNA for the CDR3: TGTGCCAGCAGCCCATCTAGCGGGAGCTCCTACGAGCAGTACTTC.

The genes are TRBV11-2 and TRBJ1-2; 9 positions match TRBD1. The CDR3 is 15 amino acids. Germline-derived CDR1 and CDR2 are SGHAT and FQNNGV. V lost 3 bases, J lost 2 bases, and 4 bases stayed unmatched. The CDR3 here is CASSFGTGLNYGYTF. The DNA for the CDR3 is TGTGCCAGCAGCTTTGGGACAGGGCTAAACTATGGCTACACCTTC.

The rearrangement joins TRBV5-5 to TRBJ2-4; TRBD1 matches 9 bases. The trim removed 4 bases at V and 7 bases at J, leaving 9 bases unmatched. CDR3 size: 15 residues. Germline-derived CDR1 and CDR2 are SGHKS and YYEKEE (reference sequence). CDR3 nucleotide sequence: TGTGCCAGCAGCGAAAGGGACAGGGAGCTGAACATTCAGTACTTC. This sequence encodes CASSERDRELNIQYF.

The CDR3 nucleotides are TGTGCCAGCAGCGCCCTAGCGGGGGGGCCTGAGCAGTTCTTC. Its translation is CASSALAGGPEQFF. This chain connects TRBV7-8 to TRBJ2-1, with 12 nucleotides matching TRBD2. Germline V gene lookup returns CDR1 SGHVS and CDR2 FQNEAQ. This CDR3 is 14 amino acids long. With V trimmed by 5 bases and J by 9 bases, 5 bases remained unmatched.